Each of the 30 T cell receptor beta chains below was sequenced from the same sample in a study of cytomegalovirus exposure and HLA in healthy donors. The PCR used 60 Vbeta and 13 Jbeta primers. The table came from immunoSEQ multiplex PCR; TCRdb's copy has only in-frame clones and leaves some out. The table has about 200,000 clones, about 76% seen once. Sequencing was done on a sample of PBMCs. The receptors derive from a male donor in good health and CMV-seropositive.

The rearrangement uses TRBV28 and TRBJ1-5, with 7 bases fitting TRBD1. Germline CDR1 is MDHEN and CDR2 is SYDVKM. The CDR3 runs to 16 residues. V shed 3 bases and J 0 bases; nucleotides not matched to a gene: 5. CDR3 sequence reads: CASSFLGTASNQPQHF. The CDR3 DNA sequence: TGTGCCAGCAGTTTTTTGGGGACAGCTAGCAATCAGCCCCAGCATTTT. Supplemented by reference TRBV28 and TRBJ1-5, the full variable domain reads DVKVTQSSRYLVKRTGEKVFLECVQDMDHENMFWYRQDPGLGLRLIYFSYDVKMKEKGDIPEGYSVSREKKERFSLILESASTNQTSMYLCASSFLGTASNQPQHFGDGTRLSIL.

This chain links TRBV25-1 with TRBJ2-3, with TRBD1 matching 7 bases. CDR1 and CDR2 from the germline V gene are MGHDK and SYGVNS. Germline trimming cut 8 bases from V and 0 bases from J; bases unmatched to any gene: 8. The CDR3 loop spans 15 amino acids. CDR3 in amino acids: CASGSGTASTDTQYF. The CDR3 region has the DNA TGTGCCAGCGGTTCCGGGACAGCGAGCACAGATACGCAGTATTTT.

The chain recombines TRBV5-1 with TRBJ1-2; TRBD1 aligns across 12 bases. CDR1 and CDR2 (germline): SGHRS, YFSETQ. The length of the CDR3 is 14 residues. The ends lost 0 bases at V and 8 bases at J; junction bases unmatched: 2. CDR3 in amino acids: CASSLDGTGGGYTF. CDR3 nucleotides: TGCGCCAGCAGCTTGGACGGGACAGGGGGCGGCTACACCTTC.

J is TRBJ1-5 and V is TRBV11-2; D remains ambiguous. V lost 3 bases and J 7 bases, leaving 10 bases between the germline ends. This CDR3 contains 13 residues. Germline assignment: CDR1 SGHAT and CDR2 FQNNGV. The CDR3: CASSLERGQPQHF. The CDR3 region has the DNA TGTGCCAGCAGCTTGGAACGCGGGCAGCCCCAGCATTTT.

The chain has TRBV4-3 and TRBJ1-4; D not certain. V lost 4 bases to trimming and J lost 0 bases, with 6 bases between them. Germline CDR1 and CDR2: LGHNA and YSLEER. CDR3 length: 14 residues. CDR3 sequence reads: CASSPGTTNEKLFF. DNA of the CDR3: TGCGCCAGCAGCCCAGGAACAACTAATGAAAAACTGTTTTTT.

The chain has TRBV10-3 and TRBJ2-2, with D possibly being TRBD2 (6 bases). The CDR3 totals 12 residues. The V gene lost 7 bases and the J gene lost 6 bases, with 9 bases spanning the gap. Per the germline V gene, CDR1 is ENHRY and CDR2 is SYGVKD. The CDR3 loop is CAINGGAGELFF. The CDR3 coding sequence is TGTGCCATCAACGGGGGTGCCGGGGAGCTGTTTTTT.

This clone was recorded a few times. The chain recombines TRBV7-3 with TRBJ1-1; D is undetermined. Germline CDR1 and CDR2: SGHTA and FQGTGA. The CDR3 has 15 amino acids. The germline V and J ends were trimmed by 2 bases and 0 bases, with 10 bases remaining between them. CDR3 protein: CASSLLTVMNTEAFF. CDR3 in DNA: TGTGCCAGCAGCTTATTAACAGTCATGAACACTGAAGCTTTCTTT. Full variable domain (missing parts from reference TRBV7-3 and TRBJ1-1): GAGVSQTPSNKVTEKGKYVELRCDPISGHTALYWYRQSLGQGPEFLIYFQGTGAADDSGLPNDRFFAVRPEGSVSTLKIQRTERGDSAVYLCASSLLTVMNTEAFFGQGTRLTVV.

The chain links TRBV27 to TRBJ2-3, with D possibly being TRBD1 (6 bases). V lost 3 bases, J lost 6 bases, and 10 bases lay in between. The CDR3 has 13 residues. Germline CDR1 is MNHEY and CDR2 is SMNVEV (reference sequence). CDR3 sequence reads: CASSFWGPDTQYF. Here the CDR3 DNA reads TGTGCCAGCAGTTTTTGGGGGCCCGATACGCAGTATTTT.

The chain uses TRBV10-3 and TRBJ1-6, with 8 nucleotides matching TRBD1. CDR1 and CDR2 from the germline V gene are ENHRY and SYGVKD. Trimming removed 8 bases from V and 5 bases from J; junction bases left unmatched: 8. CDR3 length equals 15 residues. This CDR3 is CAISGGSVNNSPLHF. CDR3 nucleotides: TGTGCCATCTCAGGGGGCAGCGTCAATAATTCACCCCTCCACTTT.

This chain uses TRBV19 with TRBJ2-7, with 7 positions matching TRBD1. The CDR3 sequence is 14 residues long. Per the germline V gene, CDR1 is LNHDA and CDR2 is SQIVND (reference sequence). With 5 bases clipped from V and 0 bases from J, the junction kept 4 bases outside the gene matches. The DNA of the CDR3 is TGTGCCAGTAGTCAGACAGGGAGCTCCTACGAGCAGTACTTC. Amino acid sequence: CASSQTGSSYEQYF.

J is TRBJ2-7 and V is TRBV5-6; weak D call: TRBD2 (5 bases). Germline CDR1 and CDR2: SGHDT and YYEEEE. V dropped 1 base and J dropped 7 bases, with 12 bases sitting between them. The CDR3 loop spans 13 amino acids. DNA for the CDR3: TGTGCCAGCAGCTTGACTAGTATGAGGGAGCAGTACTTC. Protein product: CASSLTSMREQYF.

This sequence joins TRBV27 and TRBJ1-1, with D maybe TRBD1 (6 bases). Germline V gene data show CDR1 as MNHEY and CDR2 as SMNVEV (reference sequence). The germline V and J ends were trimmed by 3 bases and 7 bases, with 12 bases remaining between them. The CDR3 is 13 amino acids. CDR3 bases: TGTGCCAGCAGTTTGGTTTCAGGGGTTGAAGCTTTCTTT. It specifies CASSLVSGVEAFF.

This chain links TRBV28 with TRBJ2-7; 8 nucleotides line up with TRBD1. Germline V gene data show CDR1 as MDHEN and CDR2 as SYDVKM. The CDR3 has 14 residues. V shed 2 bases, J shed 8 bases, and the junction held 8 bases outside the gene matches. The CDR3 is CASSLLTQGAKQYF. CDR3 in DNA: TGTGCCAGCAGTTTACTGACGCAGGGGGCTAAGCAGTACTTC.

This sequence joins TRBV18 and TRBJ2-7; 9 nucleotides line up with TRBD1. CDR1 and CDR2 (germline): KGHSH, LQKENI. Losses at the gene ends were 8 bases for V and 0 bases for J; bases not matched to a gene: 5. The CDR3 totals 14 residues. The CDR3 DNA sequence: TGTGCCAGCACGGGACAGGGCAGCTCCTACGAGCAGTACTTC. It encodes CASTGQGSSYEQYF.

The chain couples TRBV19 to TRBJ2-5, with 9 nucleotides matching TRBD1. The J call is in doubt because the DNA end fits TRBJ2-7 better. The CDR3 totals 14 residues. Germline V lookup: CDR1 LNHDA, CDR2 SQIVND (reference sequence). The CDR3 DNA is TGTGCCAGTAGTATGGACAGGGGATGGTACGAGCAGTACTTC. This encodes CASSMDRGWYEQYF.

The CDR3 coding sequence is TGTGCCAGCAGAACCGGGACAGGGGTTAGCAATGAGCAGTTCTTC. Amino acid sequence: CASRTGTGVSNEQFF. J is TRBJ2-1 and V is TRBV6-1; 10 nucleotides line up with TRBD1. J was trimmed by 6 bases and V by 6 bases; bases with no gene match: 8. Germline V CDR1 and CDR2: MNHNS, SASEGT. The CDR3 extends over 15 amino acids.

The chain employs TRBV10-3 and TRBJ1-5, with TRBD1 as a possible D gene (5 bases). This CDR3 contains 14 residues. CDR1 and CDR2 (germline): ENHRY, SYGVKD. V was shortened by 6 bases and J by 4 bases, with 13 bases between the two germline ends. The CDR3 reads CAISHDRNNQPQHF. CDR3 DNA sequence: TGTGCCATCAGCCACGACAGAAATAATCAGCCCCAGCATTTT.

The rearrangement links TRBV2 to TRBJ2-2; D is possibly TRBD1 (5 bases). V was cut by 2 bases and J by 2 bases, with 15 bases left in between. Per the germline V gene, CDR1 is SNHLY and CDR2 is FYNNEI. This CDR3 contains 17 residues. CDR3 sequence: CASSEIGVESNTGELFF. The CDR3 coding sequence is TGTGCCAGCAGTGAAATAGGGGTGGAATCCAACACCGGGGAGCTGTTTTTT.

The rearrangement joins TRBV6-5 to TRBJ1-3; D ambiguous. Trimming left V 2 bases short and J 4 bases short, with 9 bases between. The germline gives CDR1 MNHEY, CDR2 SVGAGI. The CDR3 runs 14 residues. The CDR3 DNA follows: TGTGCCAGCAGTTACGCAGGATCCGGAAACACCATATATTTT. It encodes CASSYAGSGNTIYF.

This chain connects TRBV4-3 to TRBJ2-3; TRBD2 aligns across 9 bases. There are 16 residues in the CDR3. V shed 0 bases, J shed 3 bases, and the junction held 4 bases outside the gene matches. CDR1 is LGHNA and CDR2 is YSLEER in the germline V gene. The chain's CDR3 is CASSQDGAGGTDTQYF. The CDR3, as DNA: TGCGCCAGCAGCCAAGATGGGGCGGGAGGGACAGATACGCAGTATTTT.

The rearrangement uses TRBV7-2 and TRBJ1-1; the match to TRBD1 covers 8 bases. Germline V gives CDR1 SGHTA, CDR2 FQGNSA. The junction had 12 bases not matched to a gene; V was cut back by 2 bases and J by 4 bases. The length of the CDR3 is 17 residues. In DNA form, the CDR3 reads TGTGCCAGCAGCTTAATGGCAGGGGGCGCAAGTACCACTGAAGCTTTCTTT. This sequence encodes CASSLMAGGASTTEAFF.

This clone was found a few times. The genes are TRBV13 and TRBJ1-6; possibly TRBD1 for D (6 bases). Deletions cut 0 bases from V and 10 bases from J, with 10 bases between. Germline assignment: CDR1 PRHDT and CDR2 FYEKMQ (reference sequence). The CDR3 spans 14 residues. As DNA, the CDR3 is TGTGCCAGCAGCTTAGGGCAGGGGAAGTCACCCCTCCACTTT. It codes for CASSLGQGKSPLHF.

The rearrangement joins TRBV11-2 to TRBJ1-2; TRBD1 is a possible D gene (6 bases). Per the germline V gene, CDR1 is SGHAT and CDR2 is FQNNGV. The V end lost 1 base, the J end lost 3 bases, and 9 bases lay between the germline ends. The CDR3 length is 14 residues. The CDR3 is CASSLAGVDYGYTF. CDR3 bases: TGTGCCAGCAGCTTAGCAGGGGTTGACTATGGCTACACCTTC.

V and J are TRBV28 and TRBJ2-7; D is perhaps TRBD2 (5 bases). V was cut by 8 bases and J by 7 bases, with 18 bases left in between. The CDR3 spans 13 residues. Germline loops: CDR1 MDHEN, CDR2 SYDVKM. CDR3 bases: TGTGCCAGCGAGGAACCGCGGACGGGGGAGCAGTACTTC. Residues: CASEEPRTGEQYF.

This clone was detected once. CDR3 loop: CASSDFGTTYEQYF. The CDR3 DNA sequence: TGTGCCAGCAGTGATTTTGGGACTACCTACGAGCAGTACTTC. The chain carries TRBV6-5 and TRBJ2-7; 7 bases fit TRBD2. J gave up 2 bases and V 5 bases, and 6 bases lay outside the gene matches. The CDR3 loop spans 14 amino acids. CDR1 is MNHEY and CDR2 is SVGAGI in the germline V gene.

This chain links TRBV7-2 with TRBJ1-3; weak D call: TRBD1 (5 bases). Germline V gene sequence: CDR1 SGHTA, CDR2 FQGNSA. V lost 10 bases to trimming and J lost 0 bases, with 16 bases between them. The CDR3 totals 15 residues. This CDR3 reads CATGQGVFSGNTIYF. CDR3 nucleotide sequence: TGTGCCACCGGTCAGGGCGTATTCTCTGGAAACACCATATATTTT.

The table lists this clone with a few counts. V usage is TRBV5-1 and J usage is TRBJ2-7, with unresolved D. The V and J ends lost 4 bases and 3 bases respectively, with 8 bases between them. Germline values: CDR1 SGHRS, CDR2 YFSETQ. CDR3 length: 12 residues. The CDR3, as DNA: TGCGCCAGCAGCCCCTCCTTCTACGAGCAGTACTTC. Protein: CASSPSFYEQYF.

This chain uses TRBV9 with TRBJ2-5, with 7 positions matching TRBD2. J lost 5 bases, V lost 4 bases, and 20 bases had no gene match. The CDR3 spans 18 residues. Germline V CDR1 and CDR2: SGDLS, YYNGEE. The CDR3 here is CASSTDHEGLADEETQYF. CDR3 nucleotides: TGTGCCAGCAGCACCGACCATGAGGGGCTAGCGGACGAGGAGACCCAGTACTTC.

This chain joins TRBV11-2 and TRBJ1-1; the D gene is possibly TRBD1 (5 bases). The V gene lost 5 bases and the J gene lost 10 bases, with 11 bases spanning the gap. This CDR3 is built from 11 residues. Germline-derived CDR1 and CDR2 are SGHAT and FQNNGV. The CDR3, as DNA: TGTGCCAGCAGCCCTCAGGGTTCAGCTTTCTTT. This gives the protein CASSPQGSAFF.

V usage is TRBV2 and J usage is TRBJ2-3, with 7 nucleotides matching TRBD1. The V segment lost 5 bases and the J segment 2 bases; nucleotides outside the gene matches: 7. The CDR3 covers 15 residues. The V gene's germline CDR1 is SNHLY and CDR2 FYNNEI. This CDR3 reads CASSPTGANTDTQYF. Written as DNA, the CDR3 is TGTGCCAGCAGTCCCACAGGGGCGAACACAGATACGCAGTATTTT.